These 16 T cell receptor beta chains share one sample of origin, sequenced in a study of blood T cell repertoires in COVID-19. Assay used: immunoSEQ multiplex PCR; TCRdb lists only in-frame clones, some missing. The sample comprises under 200,000 clones, around 84% of which are singletons, and roughly 7% rests with the top ten. Specimen: peripheral blood. These receptors were obtained from a man aged 45-65 years with active or convalescent COVID-19.

The chain uses TRBV7-3 and TRBJ2-1, with TRBD2 as a possible D gene (6 bases). The CDR3 is 15 amino acids. V dropped 2 bases and J dropped 4 bases, with 12 bases sitting between them. The germline gives CDR1 SGHTA, CDR2 FQGTGA. CDR3 bases: TGTGCCAGCAGCTTACAGCGGGTACAGTACAATGAGCAGTTCTTC. As protein: CASSLQRVQYNEQFF.

The table lists this clone with a few counts. The chain recombines TRBV19 with TRBJ1-5, with TRBD1 matching 12 bases. The V and J ends lost 5 bases and 6 bases, in that order; junction bases with no gene match: 11. There are 17 residues in the CDR3. CDR1 is LNHDA, CDR2 SQIVND, per germline (reference sequence). The CDR3: CASSARDRGLGGQPQHF. The CDR3 bases are TGTGCCAGTAGTGCCCGGGACAGGGGGCTCGGAGGTCAGCCCCAGCATTTT.

This clone was observed once. The V call is TRBV5-1, the J call TRBJ2-2, with unresolved D. This CDR3 region has 15 residues. Germline V gives CDR1 SGHRS, CDR2 YFSETQ. The V and J ends lost 0 bases and 0 bases respectively, with 6 bases between them. CDR3 sequence: CASSLALANTGELFF. CDR3 coding DNA: TGCGCCAGCAGCTTGGCACTCGCGAACACCGGGGAGCTGTTTTTT. Full variable domain (remainder filled in from reference TRBV5-1 and TRBJ2-2): KAGVTQTPRYLIKTRGQQVTLSCSPISGHRSVSWYQQTPGQGLQFLFEYFSETQRNKGNFPGRFSGRQFSNSRSEMNVSTLELGDSALYLCASSLALANTGELFFGEGSRLTVL.

J is TRBJ2-2 and V is TRBV7-9; no reliable D call. V was shortened by 1 base and J by 7 bases, with 7 bases between the two germline ends. The CDR3 length is 13 residues. CDR1 is SEHNR and CDR2 is FQNEAQ in the germline V gene (reference sequence). CDR3 sequence (DNA): TGTGCCAGCAGCTTAGGCGACAACGGGGAGCTGTTTTTT. This encodes CASSLGDNGELFF.

This chain connects TRBV19 to TRBJ2-1, with 8 bases fitting TRBD2. Germline V gene sequence: CDR1 LNHDA, CDR2 SQIVND (reference sequence). The CDR3 loop spans 19 amino acids. Losses at the gene ends were 3 bases for V and 4 bases for J; bases not matched to a gene: 17. This CDR3 is CASSITSGGAGRLYNEQFF. CDR3 DNA sequence: TGTGCCAGTAGTATTACTAGCGGTGGGGCAGGGAGATTATACAATGAGCAGTTCTTC.

V and J are TRBV6-2 or TRBV6-3 and TRBJ2-3; 7 nucleotides match TRBD1. V lost 6 bases and J lost 2; bases outside the gene matches: 8. The CDR3 totals 15 residues. CDR1 and CDR2 (germline): MNHEY, SVGEGT. The CDR3 sequence is CASSSTGQITDTQYF. The DNA of the CDR3 is TGTGCCAGCAGCTCTACGGGACAGATCACAGATACGCAGTATTTT.

The chain recombines TRBV5-8 with TRBJ2-7; tentatively, D is TRBD1 (6 bases). This CDR3 spans 15 amino acids. CDR1 is SGHTS and CDR2 is YDEGEE in the germline V gene. V was cut by 4 bases and J by 5 bases, with 19 bases left in between. The CDR3 DNA reads as TGTGCCAGCAGCCCTTACAGGGTTTTACAGGACGAGCAGTACTTC. Its translation is CASSPYRVLQDEQYF. Based on the CDR3 plus reference TRBV5-8 and TRBJ2-7, the full variable domain is EAGVTQSPTHLIKTRGQQATLRCSPISGHTSVYWYQQALGLGLQFLLWYDEGEERNRGNFPPRFSGRQFPNYSSELNVNALELEDSALYLCASSPYRVLQDEQYFGPGTRLTVT.

This clone showed up just a few times. This chain links TRBV10-3 with TRBJ1-2; D not certain. Trimming removed 3 bases at V and 2 bases at J, with 7 bases between. Germline loops: CDR1 ENHRY, CDR2 SYGVKD. The CDR3 sequence is 13 residues long. The CDR3 bases are TGTGCCATCAGTGAAGCGGGGAACTATGGCTACACCTTC. The encoded protein is CAISEAGNYGYTF.

This clone has a single count. The V gene is TRBV7-2, the J gene TRBJ2-3; no clear D. V dropped 0 bases and J dropped 2 bases, with 9 bases sitting between them. There are 15 residues in the CDR3. Germline V CDR1 and CDR2: SGHTA, FQGNSA. The CDR3 sequence: CASSLAAANTDTQYF. CDR3 nucleotides: TGTGCCAGCAGCTTAGCGGCAGCGAACACAGATACGCAGTATTTT.

This chain uses TRBV7-2 with TRBJ1-1; 7 nucleotides match TRBD1. With 3 bases clipped from V and 0 bases from J, the junction kept 1 base outside the gene matches. This CDR3 is 14 amino acids long. Germline-derived CDR1 and CDR2 are SGHTA and FQGNSA. CDR3: CASSFQGVNTEAFF. Written as DNA, the CDR3 is TGTGCCAGCAGCTTCCAGGGGGTGAACACTGAAGCTTTCTTT.

This rearrangement joins TRBV9 to TRBJ2-3; possible D gene TRBD2, 6 bases. V was trimmed by 3 bases and J by 3 bases, leaving 17 bases between them. CDR1 is SGDLS, CDR2 YYNGEE, per germline. The CDR3 runs 16 residues. CDR3 protein: CASSGGLGGATDTQYF. The CDR3 DNA is TGTGCCAGCAGCGGGGGTCTCGGGGGAGCGACAGATACGCAGTATTTT. Together with reference TRBV9 and TRBJ2-3, the CDR3 gives the full variable domain: DSGVTQTPKHLITATGQRVTLRCSPRSGDLSVYWYQQSLDQGLQFLIQYYNGEERAKGNILERFSAQQFPDLHSELNLSSLELGDSALYFCASSGGLGGATDTQYFGPGTRLTVL.

V and J are TRBV3-1 (or the pseudogene TRBV3-2) and TRBJ2-2; 7 positions match TRBD2. The germline V gene has CDR1 LGHDT and CDR2 YNNKEL (reference sequence). V was clipped by 1 base and J by 6 bases; unmatched bases: 5. There are 15 residues in the CDR3. Written as DNA, the CDR3 is TGTGCCAGCAGCCAAGGGATCACTAGCGCCGGGGAGCTGTTTTTT. Translation gives CASSQGITSAGELFF.

The chain is built from TRBV24-1 and TRBJ2-2; 7 bases agree with TRBD1. The V gene end was trimmed by 4 bases and the J gene end by 4 bases; junction bases not matched to a gene: 5. The CDR3 length is 15 residues. Germline V gives CDR1 KGHDR, CDR2 SFDVKD. CDR3 sequence (DNA): TGTGCCACCAGTGAACGGGACAGAACCACCGGGGAGCTGTTTTTT. This encodes CATSERDRTTGELFF.

The rearrangement uses TRBV5-1 and TRBJ2-7; weak D call: TRBD1 (6 bases). The CDR3 extends over 14 amino acids. The V end lost 5 bases, the J end lost 0 bases, and 12 bases lay between the germline ends. CDR1 is SGHRS, CDR2 YFSETQ, per germline. Written as DNA, the CDR3 is TGCGCCAGCAGGCCCGACAGGAGCTCCTACGAGCAGTACTTC. This codes for CASRPDRSSYEQYF.

V and J are TRBV6-2 or TRBV6-3 and TRBJ2-5; TRBD2 aligns across 9 bases. CDR3 length: 16 amino acids. Germline V gene lookup returns CDR1 MNHEY and CDR2 SVGEGT. Unmatched junction bases numbered 9, after V lost 2 bases and J lost 5 bases. The CDR3 is CASSYIGLAGMETQYF. As DNA, the CDR3 is TGTGCCAGCAGTTACATCGGCCTAGCGGGGATGGAGACCCAGTACTTC.

The V gene is TRBV19, the J gene TRBJ2-7, with D perhaps TRBD2 (5 bases). CDR1 and CDR2 (germline): LNHDA, SQIVND (reference sequence). The CDR3 is made up of 15 amino acids. Trimming pared 1 base from V and 3 bases from J, leaving 13 bases between. The DNA of the CDR3 is TGTGCCAGTAGTATAGGGAGGCCAGAATACTACGAGCAGTACTTC. It translates to CASSIGRPEYYEQYF.